The 23 T cell receptor beta chains given below trace back to one sample, sequenced in a study of Graves' ophthalmopathy and Graves' hyperthyroidism. RNA transcripts served as template for amplifying TCR beta CDR3 sequences. HTBI primers were employed in first-round RT-PCR, then a second-round multiplex PCR followed. Each CDR3 protein gets one entry after TCRdb re-called the multiplex PCR reads with MiXCR. The sample has 1 million to 1.3 million distinct CDR3 sequences; 35% to 40% are singletons. The material sequenced was peripheral blood or thyroid tissue (not recorded which). These receptors originate from an adult man with Graves' hyperthyroidism.

This clonotype has just a few counts. The chain combines TRBV6-2 or TRBV6-3 with TRBJ2-5; TRBD2 matches 11 bases. CDR1 and CDR2 (germline): MNHEY, SVGEGT. CDR3 length equals 16 residues. V lost 2 bases, J lost 3 bases, and 5 bases stayed unmatched. The CDR3 here is CASSYPGTSGKETQYF. The DNA for the CDR3 is TGTGCCAGCAGTTACCCCGGGACTAGCGGAAAAGAGACCCAGTACTTC.

CDR3 loop: CSVGIGTNEKLFF. The CDR3, as DNA: TGCAGCGTTGGGATAGGGACCAATGAAAAACTGTTTTTT. The genes are TRBV29-1 and TRBJ1-4; D possibly corresponds to TRBD1 (5 bases). Trimming removed 4 bases from V and 5 bases from J, with 11 bases in between. This CDR3 comprises 13 residues. Germline V lookup: CDR1 SQVTM, CDR2 ANQGSEA.

This clonotype occurred many times. The V and J genes are TRBV20-1 and TRBJ1-5, with TRBD1 as a possible D gene (5 bases). CDR3 length equals 15 residues. The germline V gene has CDR1 DFQATT and CDR2 SNEGSKA (reference sequence). Deletions cut 2 bases from V and 1 base from J, with 12 bases between. The CDR3 DNA follows: TGCAGTGCTAGAAGGTTGGGGGGAAGCAATCAGCCCCAGCATTTT. This encodes CSARRLGGSNQPQHF.

This clonotype was detected ten times or more. The gene calls are TRBV20-1 and TRBJ2-7; perhaps TRBD2 as D (6 bases). This CDR3 region has 15 residues. V shed 0 bases and J shed 4 bases, with 16 bases lying between them. Germline lookup yields CDR1 DFQATT and CDR2 SNEGSKA (reference sequence). The DNA for the CDR3 is TGCAGTGCTAGAGATCTCCAGCGGGCAGGGTACGAGCAGTACTTC. It is translated as CSARDLQRAGYEQYF.

This clonotype has only one observation. This clone may be a read error of a much larger clone one base away. V and J are TRBV10-2 and TRBJ1-1; 7 positions agree with TRBD1. CDR1 is WSHSY and CDR2 is SAAADI in the germline V gene. The CDR3 sequence is 13 residues long. The CDR3 loop reads CASRGEGYTEAFF. The CDR3 DNA reads TGTGCCAGCAGGGGGGAGGGGTACACTGAAGCTTTCTTT.

This chain uses TRBV7-9 with TRBJ2-6; unclear D gene. The CDR3 covers 12 residues. Deletions cut 11 bases from V and 0 bases from J, with 5 bases between. CDR1 SEHNR and CDR2 FQNEAQ come from the germline V gene (reference sequence). CDR3 sequence reads: CAPSSGANVLTF. CDR3 coding DNA: TGTGCCCCCAGCTCTGGGGCCAACGTCCTGACTTTC.

This clonotype was counted at least ten times. As DNA, the CDR3 is TGCGCCAGCAGCTTGGCGGGGGGAGGATCACCCCTCCACTTT. It codes for CASSLAGGGSPLHF. The gene calls are TRBV5-1 and TRBJ1-6; tentative D call: TRBD1 (5 bases). Germline V CDR1 and CDR2: SGHRS, YFSETQ. This CDR3 region has 14 residues. V was clipped by 0 bases and J by 10 bases, with 11 bases between them.

This clonotype was counted only a few times. The V call is TRBV19, the J call TRBJ2-7, with a possible D match to TRBD1 (5 bases). Germline CDR1 reads LNHDA; CDR2 reads SQIVND (reference sequence). V dropped 3 bases and J dropped 3 bases, with 12 bases sitting between them. This CDR3 comprises 14 residues. The CDR3 loop is CASSIRGTSYEQYF. The CDR3 DNA reads as TGTGCCAGTAGTATTAGGGGTACGAGCTACGAGCAGTACTTC.

This chain joins TRBV10-2 and TRBJ2-2; unclear D gene. This CDR3 spans 15 amino acids. The V and J ends lost 6 bases and 6 bases respectively, with 17 bases between them. Germline assignment: CDR1 WSHSY and CDR2 SAAADI. The CDR3 here is CASSPGVKVPGELFF. CDR3 in DNA: TGCGCCAGCAGCCCTGGGGTTAAGGTCCCCGGGGAGCTGTTTTTT.

This chain joins TRBV2 and TRBJ1-2, with TRBD1 matching 8 bases. V shed 7 bases and J 4 bases; nucleotides not matched to a gene: 2. CDR1 and CDR2 (germline): SNHLY, FYNNEI. The CDR3 is 12 amino acids. DNA of the CDR3: TGTGCCAGCAACAGGGGGGGCTATGGCTACACCTTC. It is translated as CASNRGGYGYTF.

This chain connects TRBV9 to TRBJ1-6, with D uncertain. V lost 4 bases and J 7 bases, leaving 6 bases between the germline ends. Germline CDR1 SGDLS, CDR2 YYNGEE. This CDR3 has 12 amino acids. This CDR3 reads CASSPQNSPLHF. The CDR3 bases are TGTGCCAGCAGCCCGCAAAATTCACCCCTCCACTTT.

The chain links TRBV19 to TRBJ2-1, with D maybe TRBD2 (5 bases). The length of the CDR3 is 12 residues. Germline V lookup: CDR1 LNHDA, CDR2 SQIVND (reference sequence). V shed 4 bases and J shed 7 bases, with 8 bases lying between them. The CDR3 protein is CASSSRDNEQFF. The CDR3 nucleotides are TGTGCCAGTAGTAGCCGGGATAATGAGCAGTTCTTC.

CDR3 protein: CAISEGHATNEKLFF. Here the CDR3 DNA reads TGTGCCATCAGTGAAGGACACGCAACTAATGAAAAACTGTTTTTT. The genes are TRBV10-3 and TRBJ1-4, with D tentatively TRBD1 (5 bases). CDR1 and CDR2 from the germline V gene are ENHRY and SYGVKD. CDR3 length: 15 residues. Trimming removed 3 bases from V and 0 bases from J, with 8 bases in between.

This clonotype came up a few times. The genes are TRBV20-1 and TRBJ1-5; D might be TRBD1 (5 bases). Germline V gene data show CDR1 as DFQATT and CDR2 as SNEGSKA (reference sequence). The V end was cut by 0 bases, the J end by 0 bases, with 12 bases between. This CDR3 spans 16 amino acids. The CDR3 sequence is CSARDPLTGSNQPQHF. CDR3 coding DNA: TGCAGTGCTAGAGACCCCTTAACAGGTAGCAATCAGCCCCAGCATTTT.

The chain uses TRBV28 and TRBJ1-2, with a weak D call TRBD1 (6 bases). In germline, CDR1 is MDHEN, CDR2 SYDVKM. V lost 9 bases to trimming and J lost 2 bases, with 13 bases between them. The CDR3 totals 13 residues. DNA of the CDR3: TGTGCCAGTTTGTCCCAGGGGAACTATGGCTACACCTTC. It encodes CASLSQGNYGYTF.

The chain combines TRBV30 with TRBJ1-2, with TRBD1 as a possible D gene (5 bases). Germline V gene lookup returns CDR1 GTSNPN and CDR2 SVGIG (reference sequence). This CDR3 comprises 11 residues. V lost 1 base, J lost 12 bases, and 12 bases lay in between. The CDR3: CAWSGGGRHTF. The CDR3 DNA follows: TGTGCCTGGAGTGGTGGGGGACGGCACACCTTC.

V and J are TRBV10-3 and TRBJ2-7; D is possibly TRBD1 (6 bases). The CDR3 loop spans 15 amino acids. Trimming removed 10 bases from V and 3 bases from J, with 22 bases in between. In germline, CDR1 is ENHRY, CDR2 SYGVKD. For the CDR3, the DNA is TGTGCCAGCAGCCGACGACAGGTCACGAACTACGAGCAGTACTTC. It yields the protein CASSRRQVTNYEQYF.

This clonotype was seen many times. V usage is TRBV7-9 and J usage is TRBJ1-2; D unresolved. CDR1 and CDR2 (germline): SEHNR, FQNEAQ (reference sequence). This CDR3 is built from 13 residues. Trimming cost V 5 bases and J 2 bases, with 9 bases left between them. The CDR3 sequence is CASSLTENYGYTF. CDR3 sequence (DNA): TGTGCCAGCAGCCTCACAGAGAACTATGGCTACACCTTC.

This clonotype was found many times. CDR3 in amino acids: CASSIPRGYGYTF. The CDR3 nucleotides are TGTGCCAGTAGTATCCCGCGGGGCTATGGCTACACCTTC. The V and J genes are TRBV19 and TRBJ1-2; D remains ambiguous. Germline V gives CDR1 LNHDA, CDR2 SQIVND (reference sequence). The CDR3 has 13 amino acids. Trimming stripped 3 bases from V and 4 bases from J, with 9 bases between.

This clonotype has at least ten counts. This chain uses TRBV2 with TRBJ1-4, with 8 bases fitting TRBD1. The germline V gene has CDR1 SNHLY and CDR2 FYNNEI. The ends lost 9 bases at V and 2 bases at J; junction bases unmatched: 2. The CDR3 is 13 residues long. The CDR3 spells CASAGGTNEKLFF. The CDR3 DNA reads TGTGCCAGTGCAGGGGGCACTAATGAAAAACTGTTTTTT.

This clonotype was counted at least ten times. V usage is TRBV7-9 and J usage is TRBJ1-4, with D tentatively TRBD1 (5 bases). Germline CDR1 SEHNR, CDR2 FQNEAQ (reference sequence). The CDR3 runs to 13 residues. Trimming pared 1 base from V and 8 bases from J, leaving 8 bases between. CDR3 loop: CASSLGRDEKLFF. Written as DNA, the CDR3 is TGTGCCAGCAGCTTAGGAAGGGACGAAAAACTGTTTTTT.

The J gene is TRBJ1-4, the V gene TRBV7-6, with 8 nucleotides matching TRBD1. V was clipped by 5 bases and J by 4 bases; unmatched bases: 3. Germline V CDR1 and CDR2: SGHVS, FNYEAQ. The CDR3 length is 14 residues. In DNA form, the CDR3 reads TGTGCCAGCAGCCAGGGGGCAAATAATGAAAAACTGTTTTTT. Residues: CASSQGANNEKLFF. Together with reference TRBV7-6 and TRBJ1-4, the CDR3 gives the full variable domain: GAGVSQSPRYKVTKRGQDVALRCDPISGHVSLYWYRQALGQGPEFLTYFNYEAQQDKSGLPNDRFSAERPEGSISTLTIQRTEQRDSAMYRCASSQGANNEKLFFGSGTQLSVL.

For this clonotype: A read error may account for a junction end that differs from germline. V usage is TRBV29-1 and J usage is TRBJ1-1, with D hard to call. Germline V gene lookup returns CDR1 SQVTM and CDR2 ANQGSEA. The CDR3 consists of 14 residues. The CDR3 bases are TGCAGCGTTGATCGAGACGGGCTAGGCACTGAAGCCTCCTTT. Amino acid sequence: CSVDRDGLGTEASF.